This is a list of T cell receptor beta chains from one sample in a study of cytomegalovirus exposure and HLA in healthy donors. Measured with immunoSEQ multiplex PCR; TCRdb has only the in-frame clones, and not every one. The sample consists of 180,000 or so clones, roughly 80% of them appearing once. Sequencing was carried out using PBMCs. All receptors derive from a woman aged 35 to 49 in good health and CMV-seropositive. CDR3s include the opening cysteine and the closing phenylalanine or tryptophan. A D gene is named only where the DNA matches it firmly. Rows give clone size only sometimes, using once, few, many, or a class for an expanded clone.

j_call d_call cdr3_length v_call clone_size cdr3_nt cdr3_aa
TRBJ2-4 . 15 TRBV7-9 . TGTGCCAGCAGCCCGGGACAAGAGTACTCCTACATTCAGTACTTC CASSPGQEYSYIQYF
TRBJ2-6 TRBD1 17 TRBV7-9 . TGTGCCAGCAGCCGGGGACAGGGGATCCCAGGGGCCAACGTCCTGACTTTC CASSRGQGIPGANVLTF
TRBJ2-2 . 17 TRBV16 . TGTGCCAGCAGCCCTCGAGGAGCGGGCATTAACACCGGGGAGCTGTTTTTT CASSPRGAGINTGELFF
TRBJ2-4 TRBD1 18 TRBV9 . TGTGCCAGCAGCGCAGCCTCCGGGACAGGGGTAACCAAAAACATTCAGTACTTC CASSAASGTGVTKNIQYF
TRBJ2-7 . 13 TRBV7-3 few TGTGCCAGCAGCTTAACGGACAGCTACGAGCAGTACTTC CASSLTDSYEQYF
TRBJ2-4 TRBD1 19 TRBV28 . TGTGCCAGCAGGCCTGTGGGGACAGGTAACCTCCTAGCCAAAAACATTCAGTACTTC CASRPVGTGNLLAKNIQYF
TRBJ1-4 TRBD1 17 TRBV11-3 . TGTGCCAGCAGCTCCTACAGGGGGACGATGGCTAATGAAAAACTGTTTTTT CASSSYRGTMANEKLFF
TRBJ2-1 TRBD2 16 TRBV25-1 . TGTGCCAGCAGTGAACCTGCGAGCGGGAGGATCGATGAGCAGTTCTTC CASSEPASGRIDEQFF
TRBJ2-7 TRBD2 15 TRBV5-1 . TGCGCCAGCAGCTTGGGGGCTAGCGGGAGTGTCGAGCAGTACTTC CASSLGASGSVEQYF
TRBJ2-2 . 14 TRBV5-1 . TGCGCCAGCAGCCCCGGGACTGCTAACGGGGAGCTGTTTTTT CASSPGTANGELFF
TRBJ2-7 TRBD2 17 TRBV28 . TGTGCCAGCAGTTCCTGGGGTCGAGAGCGGGATCTCGGGGAGCAGTACTTC CASSSWGRERDLGEQYF
TRBJ2-2 . 13 TRBV18 few TGTGCCAGCTCTGGAGTGTACACCGGGGAGCTGTTTTTT CASSGVYTGELFF
TRBJ2-5 TRBD2 16 TRBV9 . TGTGCCAGCTCTCCCGGGGGGGTAGCGGCCCAAGAGACCCAGTACTTC CASSPGGVAAQETQYF
TRBJ1-2 TRBD1 13 TRBV10-3 . TGTGCCATCAGTAAAGGACAGGGTATTGGCTACACCTTC CAISKGQGIGYTF
TRBJ2-7 . 14 TRBV7-3 . TGTGCCAGCAGCCTACAGGGTCGAGACGACGAGCAGTACTTC CASSLQGRDDEQYF
TRBJ2-6 TRBD1 17 TRBV19 . TGTGCCAGTAGTATGTCGGGACAGCGGTGGGGGGCCAACGTCCTGACTTTC CASSMSGQRWGANVLTF